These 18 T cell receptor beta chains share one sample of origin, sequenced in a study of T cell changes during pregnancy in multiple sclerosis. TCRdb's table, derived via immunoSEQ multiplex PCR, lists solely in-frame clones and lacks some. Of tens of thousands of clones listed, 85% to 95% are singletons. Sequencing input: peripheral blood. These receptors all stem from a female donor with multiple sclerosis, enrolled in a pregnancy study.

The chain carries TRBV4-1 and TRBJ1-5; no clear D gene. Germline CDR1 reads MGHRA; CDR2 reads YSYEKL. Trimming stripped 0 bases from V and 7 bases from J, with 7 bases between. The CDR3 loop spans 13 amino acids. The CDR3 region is CASSQDGFQPQHF. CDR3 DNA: TGCGCCAGCAGCCAAGATGGGTTCCAGCCCCAGCATTTT.

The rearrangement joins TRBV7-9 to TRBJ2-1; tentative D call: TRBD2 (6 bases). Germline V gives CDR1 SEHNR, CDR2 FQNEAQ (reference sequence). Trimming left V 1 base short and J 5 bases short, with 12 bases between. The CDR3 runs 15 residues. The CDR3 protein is CASSLGAGPNNEQFF. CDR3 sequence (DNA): TGTGCCAGCAGCTTAGGGGCGGGACCTAACAATGAGCAGTTCTTC.

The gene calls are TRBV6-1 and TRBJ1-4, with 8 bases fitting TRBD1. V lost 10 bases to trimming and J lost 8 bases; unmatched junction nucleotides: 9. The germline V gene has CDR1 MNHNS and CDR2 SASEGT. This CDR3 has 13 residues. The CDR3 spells CATARGREEKLFF. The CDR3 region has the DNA TGTGCCACGGCCAGGGGGCGCGAAGAAAAACTGTTTTTT.

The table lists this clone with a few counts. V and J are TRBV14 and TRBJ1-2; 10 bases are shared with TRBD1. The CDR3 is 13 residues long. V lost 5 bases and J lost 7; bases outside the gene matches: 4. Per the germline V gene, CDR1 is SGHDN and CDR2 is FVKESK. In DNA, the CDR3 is TGTGCCAGCAGCTCTGGGACAGGGGTTGGCTACACCTTC. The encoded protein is CASSSGTGVGYTF.

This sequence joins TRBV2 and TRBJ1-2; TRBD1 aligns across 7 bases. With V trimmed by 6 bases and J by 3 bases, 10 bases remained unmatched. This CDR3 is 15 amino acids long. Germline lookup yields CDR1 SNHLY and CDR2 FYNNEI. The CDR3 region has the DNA TGTGCCAGCAGCCGTTCCGACAGGGCTTACTATGGCTACACCTTC. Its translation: CASSRSDRAYYGYTF.

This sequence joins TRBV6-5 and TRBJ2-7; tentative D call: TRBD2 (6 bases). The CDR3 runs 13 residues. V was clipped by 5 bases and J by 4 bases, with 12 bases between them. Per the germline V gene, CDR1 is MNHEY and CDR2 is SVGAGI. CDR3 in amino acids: CASSPWAGYEQYF. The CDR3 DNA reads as TGTGCCAGCAGTCCCTGGGCGGGGTACGAGCAGTACTTC.

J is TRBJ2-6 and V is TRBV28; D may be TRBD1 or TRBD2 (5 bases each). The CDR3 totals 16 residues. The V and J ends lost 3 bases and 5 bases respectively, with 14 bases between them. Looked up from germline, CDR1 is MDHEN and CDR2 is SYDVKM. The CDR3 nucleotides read TGTGCCAGCAGTTTCGGGGCTGGCGGGTGGGCCAACGTCCTGACTTTC. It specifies CASSFGAGGWANVLTF.

CDR3 DNA: TGTGCCAGCAGTTCTACCGGGGACGCTAGGGGCCCAGATACGCAGTATTTT. Amino acid sequence: CASSSTGDARGPDTQYF. This rearrangement joins TRBV28 to TRBJ2-3; D may correspond to TRBD1 or TRBD2 (5 bases each). The CDR3 is 17 amino acids. The germline V gene has CDR1 MDHEN and CDR2 SYDVKM. V was pared by 4 bases and J by 4 bases, with 21 bases between.

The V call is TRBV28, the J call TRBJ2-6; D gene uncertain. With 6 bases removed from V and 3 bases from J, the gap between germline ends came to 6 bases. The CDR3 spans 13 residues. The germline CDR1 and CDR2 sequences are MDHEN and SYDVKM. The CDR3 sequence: CASRSGGANVLTF. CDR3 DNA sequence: TGTGCCAGCAGGTCTGGTGGGGCCAACGTCCTGACTTTC. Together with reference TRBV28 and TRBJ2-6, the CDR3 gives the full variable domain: DVKVTQSSRYLVKRTGEKVFLECVQDMDHENMFWYRQDPGLGLRLIYFSYDVKMKEKGDIPEGYSVSREKKERFSLILESASTNQTSMYLCASRSGGANVLTFGAGSRLTVL.

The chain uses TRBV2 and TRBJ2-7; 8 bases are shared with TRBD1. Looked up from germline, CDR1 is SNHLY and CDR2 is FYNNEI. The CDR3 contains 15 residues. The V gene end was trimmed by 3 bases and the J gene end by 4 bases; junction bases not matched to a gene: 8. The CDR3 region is CASSERQGAFYEQYF. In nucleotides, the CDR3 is TGTGCCAGCAGTGAGCGGCAGGGGGCATTTTACGAGCAGTACTTC.

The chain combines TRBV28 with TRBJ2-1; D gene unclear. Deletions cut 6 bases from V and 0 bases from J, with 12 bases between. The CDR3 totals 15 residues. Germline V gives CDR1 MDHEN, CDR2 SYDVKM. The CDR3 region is CASSTRTISYNEQFF. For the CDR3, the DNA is TGTGCCAGCAGCACCCGGACGATCTCCTACAATGAGCAGTTCTTC. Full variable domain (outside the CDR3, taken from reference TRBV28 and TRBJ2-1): DVKVTQSSRYLVKRTGEKVFLECVQDMDHENMFWYRQDPGLGLRLIYFSYDVKMKEKGDIPEGYSVSREKKERFSLILESASTNQTSMYLCASSTRTISYNEQFFGPGTRLTVL.

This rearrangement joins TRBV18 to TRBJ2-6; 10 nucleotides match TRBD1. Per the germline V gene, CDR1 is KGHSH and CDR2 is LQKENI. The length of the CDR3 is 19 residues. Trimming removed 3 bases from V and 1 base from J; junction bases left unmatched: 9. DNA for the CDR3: TGTGCCAGCTCACCCCCGGGACAGGGGCCCCAATCTGGGGCCAACGTCCTGACTTTC. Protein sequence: CASSPPGQGPQSGANVLTF. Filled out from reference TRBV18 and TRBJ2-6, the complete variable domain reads NAGVMQNPRHLVRRRGQEARLRCSPMKGHSHVYWYRQLPEEGLKFMVYLQKENIIDESGMPKERFSAEFPKEGPSILRIQQVVRGDSAAYFCASSPPGQGPQSGANVLTFGAGSRLTVL.

The CDR3 sequence: CASSKTGTQETQYF. For the CDR3, the DNA is TGTGCCAGCAGTAAAACAGGGACTCAAGAGACCCAGTACTTC. The chain carries TRBV6-6 and TRBJ2-5, with D possibly being TRBD1 or TRBD2 (6 bases each). The CDR3 contains 14 residues. Germline CDR1 reads MNHNY; CDR2 reads SVGAGI (reference sequence). V was cut by 5 bases and J by 2 bases, with 12 bases left in between.

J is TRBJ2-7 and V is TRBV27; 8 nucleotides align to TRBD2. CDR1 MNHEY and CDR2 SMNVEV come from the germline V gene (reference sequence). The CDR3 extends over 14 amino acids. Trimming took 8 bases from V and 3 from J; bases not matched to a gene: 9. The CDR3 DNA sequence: TGTGCCAGCGGACTAGCTAATCGGAACTACGAGCAGTACTTC. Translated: CASGLANRNYEQYF.

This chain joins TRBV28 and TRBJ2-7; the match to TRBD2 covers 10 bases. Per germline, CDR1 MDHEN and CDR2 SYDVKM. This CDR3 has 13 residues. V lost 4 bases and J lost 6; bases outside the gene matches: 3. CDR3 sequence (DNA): TGTGCCAGCAGTTCAGCGGGAGGGCGCGAGCAGTACTTC. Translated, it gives CASSSAGGREQYF.

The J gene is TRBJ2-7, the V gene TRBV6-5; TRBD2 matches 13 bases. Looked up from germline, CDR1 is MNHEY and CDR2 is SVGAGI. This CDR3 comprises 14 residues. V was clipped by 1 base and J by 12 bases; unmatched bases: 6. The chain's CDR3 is CASSYLGLAGTPYF. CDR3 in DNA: TGTGCCAGCAGTTACTTGGGACTAGCGGGAACCCCGTACTTC.

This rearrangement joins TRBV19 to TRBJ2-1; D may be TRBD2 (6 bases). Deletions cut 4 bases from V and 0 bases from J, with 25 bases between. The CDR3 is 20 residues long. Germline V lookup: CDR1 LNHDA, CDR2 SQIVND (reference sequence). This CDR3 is CASSTPPGLPPKSSYNEQFF. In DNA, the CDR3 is TGTGCCAGTAGTACACCTCCGGGACTTCCTCCAAAAAGCTCCTACAATGAGCAGTTCTTC. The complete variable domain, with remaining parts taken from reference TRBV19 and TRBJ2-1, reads DGGITQSPKYLFRKEGQNVTLSCEQNLNHDAMYWYRQDPGQGLRLIYYSQIVNDFQKGDIAEGYSVSREKKESFPLTVTSAQKNPTAFYLCASSTPPGLPPKSSYNEQFFGPGTRLTVL.

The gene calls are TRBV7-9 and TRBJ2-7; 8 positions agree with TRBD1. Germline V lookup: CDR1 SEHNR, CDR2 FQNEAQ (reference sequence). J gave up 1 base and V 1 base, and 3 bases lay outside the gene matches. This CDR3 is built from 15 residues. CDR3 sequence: CASSLGTGPSYEQYF. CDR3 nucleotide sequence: TGTGCCAGCAGCTTAGGGACAGGGCCATCCTACGAGCAGTACTTC.